This record looks at one TCR beta chain sequence and its context. Its specificity is not known. This sample stems from a study of cytomegalovirus exposure and HLA in healthy donors. Study in general: The roughly 130 validation repertoires, a later analysis reported, used the same platform as the roughly 650 repertoires from the first cohort.

Clones were read by immunoSEQ multiplex PCR, and TCRdb kept only the in-frame ones, dropping some. The table includes some 200,000 clones, roughly nine tenths detected once. Germline CDR1 MNHEY, CDR2 SMNVEV (reference sequence). This CDR3 has 17 residues. Losses at the gene ends were 2 bases for V and 4 bases for J; bases not matched to a gene: 10. Findings of the study overall: Listed as cytomegalovirus-associated were over 150 TCR beta chains.

This chain links TRBV27 with TRBJ2-2; 7 bases agree with TRBD1. The specimen was PBMCs. The receptor was isolated from a man between 25 and 39 years old in good health and CMV-seropositive. CDR3 region: CASSLLWDSRGTGELFF. For the CDR3, the DNA is TGTGCCAGCAGTTTACTGTGGGACAGCCGAGGCACCGGGGAGCTGTTTTTT.